This T cell receptor beta chain originates from a study of blood T cell repertoires in COVID-19. Study information: Some COVID-19 samples were acute and others convalescent; all came from the United States, Italy and Spain. PBMCs, B-cell-depleted T cells, or T cells were the source of the cDNA or gDNA that made up the material.

As originally analysed: The authors estimated nucleated cell counts from reference gene primer amplification. Sequenced by immunoSEQ multiplex PCR; TCRdb stores in-frame clones only, minus some. V and J calls and clone size are those listed in that table; D and trimming were worked out from the DNA. Found here are 100,000 to 150,000 clones, about 86% of them singletons; the top ten hold about 4%. CDR3 length: 19 residues. The sequenced material came from peripheral blood. This receptor was taken from a woman aged 50 to 60 with acute or convalescent COVID-19. The chain recombines TRBV21-1 with TRBJ1-6. TRBV21-1 is classified as a pseudogene. As DNA, the CDR3 is TGTGCCAGCAGCAAAGTCGCGCCAAGATCAAGCTCCTATAATTCACCCCTCCACTTT. Its translation is CASSKVAPRSSSYNSPLHF.